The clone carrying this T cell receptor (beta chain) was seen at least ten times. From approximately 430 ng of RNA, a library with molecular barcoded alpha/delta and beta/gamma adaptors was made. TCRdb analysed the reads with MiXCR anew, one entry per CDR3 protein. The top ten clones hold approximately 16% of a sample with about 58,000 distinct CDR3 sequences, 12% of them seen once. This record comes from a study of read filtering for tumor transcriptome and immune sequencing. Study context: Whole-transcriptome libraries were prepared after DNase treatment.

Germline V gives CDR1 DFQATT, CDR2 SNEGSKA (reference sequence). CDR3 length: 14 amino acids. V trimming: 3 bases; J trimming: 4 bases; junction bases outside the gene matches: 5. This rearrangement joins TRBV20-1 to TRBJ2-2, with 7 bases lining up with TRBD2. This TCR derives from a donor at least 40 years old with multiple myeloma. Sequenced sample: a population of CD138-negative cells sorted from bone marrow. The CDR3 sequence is CSARTSGGTGELFF. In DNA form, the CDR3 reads TGCAGTGCTAGGACATCGGGAGGCACCGGGGAGCTGTTTTTT.